One sample yielded the 30 T cell receptor beta chains listed below, sequenced in a study of blood T cell repertoires in COVID-19. Generated by immunoSEQ multiplex PCR, the TCRdb table keeps only in-frame clones and is missing some. The sample lists 85,000 to 120,000 clones, 76% occurring once. The material sequenced was peripheral blood. Receptors originate from a man older than 75 with COVID-19, enrolled during active disease.

This clone was found once. This chain uses TRBV29-1 with TRBJ2-1; perhaps TRBD2 as D (5 bases). Per germline, CDR1 SQVTM and CDR2 ANQGSEA. Trimming took 6 bases from V and 5 from J, leaving 23 bases between them. The CDR3 covers 16 residues. CDR3 sequence (DNA): TGCAGCGTGGCCCCCTCAGCGGTGAGGGAGAACAATGAGCAGTTCTTC. It yields the protein CSVAPSAVRENNEQFF.

The chain links TRBV6-1 to TRBJ2-7; 8 bases agree with TRBD1. Germline CDR1 reads MNHNS; CDR2 reads SASEGT. V lost 2 bases and J lost 2; bases outside the gene matches: 8. The CDR3 runs 16 residues. The CDR3 DNA is TGTGCCAGCAGTGAAAGGGGGGACAGGTCCCCCTACGAGCAGTACTTC. This sequence encodes CASSERGDRSPYEQYF.

The rearrangement links TRBV27 to TRBJ1-2, with no clear D. V gave up 6 bases and J gave up 1 base, with 15 bases separating them. Germline CDR1 MNHEY, CDR2 SMNVEV (reference sequence). The CDR3 totals 15 residues. This CDR3 is CASSQDGINNYGYTF. The CDR3 nucleotides are TGTGCCAGCAGCCAGGACGGGATAAATAACTATGGCTACACCTTC.

The chain links TRBV19 to TRBJ1-3; D is possibly TRBD1 (5 bases). This CDR3 has 14 amino acids. Germline CDR1 reads LNHDA; CDR2 reads SQIVND (reference sequence). V gave up 6 bases and J gave up 0 bases, with 9 bases separating them. The CDR3 DNA is TGTGCCAGTAGGGACGACAGCTCTGGAAACACCATATATTTT. Translating it yields CASRDDSSGNTIYF.

V gene TRBV6-2 or TRBV6-3 combines with J gene TRBJ1-5; the match to TRBD1 covers 10 bases. The CDR3 is 16 residues long. Germline V CDR1 and CDR2: MNHEY, SVGEGT. V dropped 4 bases and J dropped 2; count of bases not matched to a gene: 5. The CDR3, as DNA: TGTGCCAGCAGTTCCCGGGACAGGGGAGGCAATCAGCCCCAGCATTTT. As protein: CASSSRDRGGNQPQHF.

The CDR3 reads CASSDRGAQPQHF. The CDR3 DNA sequence: TGTGCCAGTAGTGACAGGGGTGCTCAGCCCCAGCATTTT. This chain joins TRBV19 and TRBJ1-5, with 8 bases matching TRBD1. The V gene end was trimmed by 5 bases and the J gene end by 6 bases; junction bases not matched to a gene: 3. There are 13 residues in the CDR3. The germline gives CDR1 LNHDA, CDR2 SQIVND (reference sequence).

V and J are TRBV5-6 and TRBJ1-3, with D possibly being TRBD1 (6 bases). CDR3 length equals 14 residues. Trimming stripped 4 bases from V and 0 bases from J, with 8 bases between. Germline CDR1 reads SGHDT; CDR2 reads YYEEEE. Written as DNA, the CDR3 is TGTGCCAGCAGCCGACAGGTCTCTGGAAACACCATATATTTT. Encoded protein: CASSRQVSGNTIYF.

This chain connects TRBV11-3 to TRBJ2-7, with D perhaps matching TRBD1 (5 bases). Germline assignment: CDR1 SGHNT and CDR2 YENEEA. The CDR3 extends over 13 amino acids. Trimming stripped 5 bases from V and 7 bases from J, with 15 bases between. The CDR3 is CASSGRQLGEQYF. As DNA, the CDR3 is TGTGCCAGCAGCGGCCGACAGTTGGGAGAGCAGTACTTC.

The chain has TRBV20-1 and TRBJ2-3, with D uncertain. CDR3 length: 10 residues. V was pared by 7 bases and J by 2 bases, with 4 bases between. The germline V gene encodes CDR1 DFQATT and CDR2 SNEGSKA (reference sequence). CDR3: CSVYTDTQYF. CDR3 in DNA: TGCAGTGTTTACACAGATACGCAGTATTTT.

The chain links TRBV6-1 to TRBJ2-1, with 10 nucleotides matching TRBD2. The germline V gene has CDR1 MNHNS and CDR2 SASEGT. The CDR3 totals 15 residues. V gave up 3 bases and J gave up 7 bases; unmatched junction bases: 6. Here the CDR3 reads CASSERPSGSNEQFF. The DNA for the CDR3 is TGTGCCAGCAGTGAGCGCCCTAGCGGGAGTAATGAGCAGTTCTTC.

The chain couples TRBV18 to TRBJ1-1; D is undetermined. Trimming shortened V by 4 bases and J by 1 base, and 10 bases separated the two germline ends. Per germline, CDR1 KGHSH and CDR2 LQKENI. The length of the CDR3 is 14 residues. CDR3: CASSLGQQNTEAFF. CDR3 DNA sequence: TGTGCCAGCTCACTGGGCCAGCAGAACACTGAAGCTTTCTTT. Complete variable domain (other parts from reference TRBV18 and TRBJ1-1): NAGVMQNPRHLVRRRGQEARLRCSPMKGHSHVYWYRQLPEEGLKFMVYLQKENIIDESGMPKERFSAEFPKEGPSILRIQQVVRGDSAAYFCASSLGQQNTEAFFGQGTRLTVV.

This clone showed up just a few times. J is TRBJ1-6 and V is TRBV7-2, with 8 bases matching TRBD1. Losses at the gene ends were 5 bases for V and 10 bases for J; bases not matched to a gene: 16. In germline, CDR1 is SGHTA, CDR2 FQGNSA. The CDR3 length is 17 residues. The chain's CDR3 is CASSLMGITGGKSPLHF. The CDR3 coding sequence is TGTGCCAGCAGCCTTATGGGGATTACAGGGGGGAAGTCACCCCTCCACTTT.

This chain links TRBV1 with TRBJ2-1; the tabulated D call, TRBD2, remains unverified against the DNA. TRBV1 is termed a pseudogene. The CDR3 is made up of 15 amino acids. This chain's CDR3 is CTSSLAGGPGNEQFF. The CDR3, as DNA: TGCACCAGCAGCCTTGCGGGAGGGCCGGGAAATGAGCAGTTCTTC.

The chain is built from TRBV27 and TRBJ2-2, with 8 bases matching TRBD2. CDR1 is MNHEY, CDR2 SMNVEV, per germline (reference sequence). This CDR3 has 15 residues. With V trimmed by 6 bases and J by 7 bases, 10 bases remained unmatched. In DNA, the CDR3 is TGTGCCAGCAGGGTGGGACTAGGGGAGTTCGGGGAGCTGTTTTTT. Translated: CASRVGLGEFGELFF.

The chain has TRBV18 and TRBJ2-5; weak D call: TRBD1 (5 bases). Trimming pared 2 bases from V and 2 bases from J, leaving 9 bases between. This CDR3 spans 14 amino acids. Looked up from germline, CDR1 is KGHSH and CDR2 is LQKENI. The CDR3 sequence is CASSPTGVQETQYF. CDR3 in DNA: TGTGCCAGCTCACCAACAGGCGTACAAGAGACCCAGTACTTC.

The chain links TRBV5-1 to TRBJ1-6, with TRBD1 matching over 10 bases. This CDR3 region has 15 residues. V lost 7 bases to trimming and J lost 7 bases; unmatched junction nucleotides: 8. Germline assignment: CDR1 SGHRS and CDR2 YFSETQ. CDR3 region: CASASTGGTNSPLHF. In DNA, the CDR3 is TGCGCCAGCGCATCGACAGGGGGCACGAATTCACCCCTCCACTTT.

This chain uses TRBV6-5 with TRBJ2-1; D is perhaps TRBD2 (6 bases). Germline V lookup: CDR1 MNHEY, CDR2 SVGAGI. The CDR3 spans 16 residues. Trimming stripped 2 bases from V and 2 bases from J, with 13 bases between. CDR3 coding DNA: TGTGCCAGCAGTTACAACCCGGGAGTGACCTACAATGAGCAGTTCTTC. Translating it yields CASSYNPGVTYNEQFF.

The chain has TRBV28 and TRBJ2-7; 9 bases fit TRBD2. Germline CDR1 MDHEN, CDR2 SYDVKM. The CDR3 covers 16 residues. The V segment lost 3 bases and the J segment 2 bases; nucleotides outside the gene matches: 8. The CDR3 protein is CASSLQGLAGTYEQYF. The CDR3 DNA sequence: TGTGCCAGCAGTTTGCAAGGGCTAGCGGGGACCTACGAGCAGTACTTC.

The chain links TRBV6-5 to TRBJ1-2; TRBD1 aligns across 8 bases. The CDR3 runs to 13 residues. CDR1 and CDR2 from the germline V gene are MNHEY and SVGAGI. V gave up 5 bases and J gave up 14 bases; unmatched junction bases: 13. In DNA, the CDR3 is TGTGCCAGCAGTCCTTTAAAGGGGACAGGAGAGACCTTC. Translation gives CASSPLKGTGETF.

This clone was found many times. This sequence joins TRBV7-9 and TRBJ2-7, with a tentative D call TRBD1 (5 bases). The CDR3 runs 14 residues. Germline V CDR1 and CDR2: SEHNR, FQNEAQ (reference sequence). The V end was cut by 3 bases, the J end by 6 bases, with 15 bases between. CDR3: CASSLQGMGGEQYF. The CDR3 DNA reads TGTGCCAGCAGCTTGCAGGGTATGGGCGGCGAGCAGTACTTC. Full variable domain (outside the CDR3, taken from reference TRBV7-9 and TRBJ2-7): DTGVSQNPRHKITKRGQNVTFRCDPISEHNRLYWYRQTLGQGPEFLTYFQNEAQLEKSRLLSDRFSAERPKGSFSTLEIQRTEQGDSAMYLCASSLQGMGGEQYFGPGTRLTVT.

The rearrangement links TRBV18 to TRBJ1-2, with 7 bases matching TRBD1. Losses at the gene ends were 3 bases for V and 4 bases for J; bases not matched to a gene: 17. The CDR3 has 18 residues. From germline, CDR1 is KGHSH and CDR2 LQKENI. CDR3 region: CASSPNFRDSPDVYGYTF. In DNA, the CDR3 is TGTGCCAGCTCACCTAACTTTCGGGACAGTCCCGACGTCTATGGCTACACCTTC.

J is TRBJ1-2 and V is TRBV28; 7 nucleotides align to TRBD1. The CDR3 has 17 residues. V was clipped by 4 bases and J by 4 bases; unmatched bases: 15. Looked up from germline, CDR1 is MDHEN and CDR2 is SYDVKM. The CDR3 DNA sequence: TGTGCCAGCAGTTCCACAGGGATAACAGGGGCACTCTATGGCTACACCTTC. Protein sequence: CASSSTGITGALYGYTF.

The genes are TRBV11-1 and TRBJ2-5, with D perhaps TRBD1 (6 bases). The V end lost 5 bases, the J end lost 2 bases, and 15 bases lay between the germline ends. The CDR3 contains 15 residues. The germline V gene encodes CDR1 SGHAT and CDR2 FQDESV (reference sequence). CDR3 sequence reads: CASSDGQLIQETQYF. CDR3 bases: TGTGCCAGCAGCGACGGACAGCTTATTCAAGAGACCCAGTACTTC.

This chain uses TRBV7-3 with TRBJ2-1, with 8 bases identical to TRBD1. J was trimmed by 4 bases and V by 4 bases; bases with no gene match: 6. Germline CDR1 reads SGHTA; CDR2 reads FQGTGA. CDR3 length: 15 amino acids. CDR3 sequence (DNA): TGTGCCAGCAGCTCTCGGGGACAGGCATACAATGAGCAGTTCTTC. Its protein is CASSSRGQAYNEQFF.

J is TRBJ1-4 and V is TRBV27, with 7 bases identical to TRBD1. After removal of 6 bases from V and 2 bases from J, the junction contained 6 bases not matched to a gene. Germline CDR1 MNHEY, CDR2 SMNVEV (reference sequence). This CDR3 comprises 15 residues. The CDR3 loop reads CASRIRGSTNEKLFF. The CDR3 DNA follows: TGTGCCAGCAGAATCAGGGGGAGCACTAATGAAAAACTGTTTTTT.

J is TRBJ2-7 and V is TRBV28; D might be TRBD2 (5 bases). The V end was cut by 2 bases, the J end by 6 bases, with 14 bases between. The CDR3 length is 14 residues. The germline V gene encodes CDR1 MDHEN and CDR2 SYDVKM. The DNA of the CDR3 is TGTGCCAGCAGTTTACATCCCAATGCGGGCGAGCAGTACTTC. It yields the protein CASSLHPNAGEQYF.

This clone appeared once. V is TRBV5-4 and J is TRBJ1-4, with D maybe TRBD1 (6 bases). The germline V gene has CDR1 SGHNT and CDR2 YYREEE (reference sequence). The CDR3 is 15 amino acids. V shed 4 bases and J shed 2 bases, with 12 bases lying between them. The CDR3 sequence: CASSRQARTNEKLFF. CDR3 nucleotide sequence: TGTGCCAGCAGCCGACAGGCGCGGACTAATGAAAAACTGTTTTTT.

This clone came up once. This chain links TRBV19 with TRBJ2-3; 7 bases fit TRBD1. The CDR3 extends over 15 amino acids. V trimming: 6 bases; J trimming: 2 bases; junction bases outside the gene matches: 8. Germline V gene data show CDR1 as LNHDA and CDR2 as SQIVND (reference sequence). The CDR3 region has the DNA TGTGCCAGTAGAAAGCCGGACAGGTACACAGATACGCAGTATTTT. Translated, it gives CASRKPDRYTDTQYF.

This clone was counted only a few times. CDR3 sequence reads: CASSSGTVYGYTF. The CDR3 DNA is TGTGCCAGCAGCTCAGGGACTGTCTATGGCTACACCTTC. The V and J genes are TRBV13 and TRBJ1-2; the D gene is possibly TRBD1 (5 bases). The CDR3 consists of 13 residues. The germline V gene encodes CDR1 PRHDT and CDR2 FYEKMQ (reference sequence). V was cut by 4 bases and J by 4 bases, with 10 bases left in between.

The gene calls are TRBV19 and TRBJ1-6; a possible D gene is TRBD1 (6 bases). The CDR3 totals 15 residues. V was clipped by 4 bases and J by 3 bases, with 10 bases between them. In germline, CDR1 is LNHDA, CDR2 SQIVND (reference sequence). The CDR3 loop is CASSNRDNYNSPLHF. The CDR3, as DNA: TGTGCCAGTAGTAACCGGGACAACTATAATTCACCCCTCCACTTT.